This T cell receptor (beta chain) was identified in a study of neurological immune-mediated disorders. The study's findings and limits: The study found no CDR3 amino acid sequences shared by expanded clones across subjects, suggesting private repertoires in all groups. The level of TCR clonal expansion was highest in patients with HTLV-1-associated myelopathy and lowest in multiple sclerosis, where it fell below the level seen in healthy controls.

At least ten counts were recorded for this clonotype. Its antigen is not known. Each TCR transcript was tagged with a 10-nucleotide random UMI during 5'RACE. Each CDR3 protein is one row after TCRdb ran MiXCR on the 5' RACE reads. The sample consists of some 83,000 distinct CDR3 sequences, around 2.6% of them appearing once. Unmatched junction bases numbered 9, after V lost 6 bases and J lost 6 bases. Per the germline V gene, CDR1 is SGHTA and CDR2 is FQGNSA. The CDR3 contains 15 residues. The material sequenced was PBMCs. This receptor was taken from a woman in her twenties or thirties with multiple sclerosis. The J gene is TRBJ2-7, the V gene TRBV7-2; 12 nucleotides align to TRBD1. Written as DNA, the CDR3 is TGTGCCAGCAGGTTTGCTGGGACAGGGGGCACCGAGCAGTACTTC. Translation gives CASRFAGTGGTEQYF. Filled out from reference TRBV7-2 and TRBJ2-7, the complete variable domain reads GAGVSQSPSNKVTEKGKDVELRCDPISGHTALYWYRQSLGQGLEFLIYFQGNSAPDKSGLPSDRFSAERTGGSVSTLTIQRTQQEDSAVYLCASRFAGTGGTEQYFGPGTRLTVT.